The 27 T cell receptor beta chains below come from one sample, sequenced in a study of cytomegalovirus exposure and HLA in healthy donors. This PCR relied on a set of 60 Vbeta primers and 13 Jbeta primers. Some clones are missing from TCRdb's copy, which holds only in-frame ones; the method was immunoSEQ multiplex PCR. The sample holds roughly 260,000 clones, approximately 84% seen once. The sample taken for sequencing was PBMCs. The receptors originated from a woman aged 40-49 years in good health and CMV-seropositive.

The chain links TRBV10-2 to TRBJ1-6, with 12 bases identical to TRBD1. The CDR3 has 15 amino acids. Germline V gene sequence: CDR1 WSHSY, CDR2 SAAADI. Trimming at V came to 6 bases and at J to 8 bases, leaving 5 bases not matched to a gene. The CDR3 sequence: CASSGTGGADSPLHF. CDR3 DNA: TGCGCCAGCAGCGGGACAGGGGGCGCGGATTCACCCCTCCACTTT.

This chain connects TRBV7-3 to TRBJ2-2; maybe TRBD2 (6 bases). CDR3 length: 16 amino acids. CDR1 is SGHTA and CDR2 is FQGTGA in the germline V gene. Between the trimmed V and J ends, which lost 3 bases and 0 bases, there was a span of 11 bases. CDR3 DNA sequence: TGTGCCAGCAGCTTTAATGGAGGGACGAACACCGGGGAGCTGTTTTTT. Translating gives CASSFNGGTNTGELFF.

The rearrangement links TRBV29-1 to TRBJ1-4; weak D call: TRBD1 (5 bases). From germline, CDR1 is SQVTM and CDR2 ANQGSEA. This CDR3 spans 12 amino acids. Deletions cut 3 bases from V and 11 bases from J, with 13 bases between. The CDR3 loop is CSVDTGEGKLFF. The CDR3 bases are TGCAGCGTTGATACTGGGGAGGGGAAACTGTTTTTT.

This clone was picked up a small number of times. CDR3 nucleotides: TGCGCCAGCAGCCTCGGGACTTACACCGGGGAGCTGTTTTTT. Translating gives CASSLGTYTGELFF. The chain recombines TRBV5-1 with TRBJ2-2, with D perhaps TRBD2 (6 bases). The germline V and J ends were trimmed by 4 bases and 3 bases, with 10 bases remaining between them. Germline-derived CDR1 and CDR2 are SGHRS and YFSETQ. The CDR3 has 14 residues.

The J gene is TRBJ2-3, the V gene TRBV28; 9 nucleotides line up with TRBD2. There are 16 residues in the CDR3. CDR1 MDHEN and CDR2 SYDVKM come from the germline V gene. V dropped 5 bases and J dropped 6; count of bases not matched to a gene: 12. The CDR3 spells CASSVPGLASPDTQYF. Written as DNA, the CDR3 is TGTGCCAGCAGTGTCCCGGGACTAGCCAGTCCCGATACGCAGTATTTT.

This clone turned up a few times. The chain carries TRBV5-4 and TRBJ1-2; the match to TRBD1 covers 11 bases. CDR3 length equals 16 residues. With V trimmed by 0 bases and J by 2 bases, 3 bases remained unmatched. The germline V gene encodes CDR1 SGHNT and CDR2 YYREEE (reference sequence). The CDR3 DNA reads as TGTGCCAGCAGCTTGGGGACAGGGGGCCGAAACTATGGCTACACCTTC. It is translated as CASSLGTGGRNYGYTF.

The rearrangement uses TRBV20-1 and TRBJ1-2, with D possibly matching TRBD1 (5 bases). V was cut by 6 bases and J by 6 bases, with 11 bases left in between. This CDR3 has 11 residues. Germline values: CDR1 DFQATT, CDR2 SNEGSKA (reference sequence). The CDR3 sequence: CSAPTEDGYTF. The CDR3 DNA reads TGCAGTGCCCCGACAGAGGATGGCTACACCTTC.

This chain joins TRBV5-4 and TRBJ2-5, with 11 positions matching TRBD2. The germline V gene encodes CDR1 SGHNT and CDR2 YYREEE (reference sequence). V lost 4 bases, J lost 5 bases, and 10 bases stayed unmatched. CDR3 size: 16 residues. CDR3 sequence reads: CASSDLTSGVRETQYF. The CDR3, as DNA: TGTGCCAGCAGCGACCTGACTAGCGGGGTACGCGAGACCCAGTACTTC.

The V call is TRBV18, the J call TRBJ2-1, with 11 positions matching TRBD1. The CDR3 loop spans 15 amino acids. The ends lost 1 base at V and 7 bases at J; junction bases unmatched: 3. Germline CDR1 KGHSH, CDR2 LQKENI. The CDR3 DNA is TGTGCCAGCTCACCACTCGGGACAGGGGGTAATGAGCAGTTCTTC. This codes for CASSPLGTGGNEQFF.

V gene TRBV15 combines with J gene TRBJ1-2; the D gene is possibly TRBD1 (5 bases). The ends were cut back, 0 bases at V and 5 bases at J, with 10 bases in the middle. The CDR3 is made up of 14 amino acids. Per germline, CDR1 LNHNV and CDR2 YYDKDF (reference sequence). This chain's CDR3 is CATSRDSGGYGYTF. CDR3 DNA sequence: TGTGCCACCAGCAGAGATTCCGGGGGTTATGGCTACACCTTC.

The chain joins TRBV27 to TRBJ2-1; TRBD2 matches 9 bases. The CDR3 has 15 residues. The ends lost 6 bases at V and 8 bases at J; junction bases unmatched: 11. Germline CDR1 is MNHEY and CDR2 is SMNVEV (reference sequence). In nucleotides, the CDR3 is TGTGCCAGCAGCCCCCATAGCGGGAGTGGCCATGAGCAGTTCTTC. Amino acid sequence: CASSPHSGSGHEQFF.

J is TRBJ2-5 and V is TRBV19; 9 positions match TRBD1. Per germline, CDR1 LNHDA and CDR2 SQIVND (reference sequence). This CDR3 has 14 residues. With V trimmed by 3 bases and J by 1 base, 0 bases remained unmatched. DNA for the CDR3: TGTGCCAGTAGTATGACAGGGGGCCAAGAGACCCAGTACTTC. Translating it yields CASSMTGGQETQYF.

V usage is TRBV4-3 and J usage is TRBJ2-7, with 11 bases aligning to TRBD2. The V segment lost 4 bases and the J segment 3 bases; nucleotides outside the gene matches: 2. CDR1 is LGHNA, CDR2 YSLEER, per germline. The CDR3 consists of 14 residues. The CDR3 reads CASSPGLADYEQYF. CDR3 sequence (DNA): TGCGCCAGCAGCCCGGGACTAGCGGACTACGAGCAGTACTTC.

The chain couples TRBV5-1 to TRBJ2-1; 8 bases map to TRBD2. V shed 4 bases, J shed 5 bases, and the junction held 11 bases outside the gene matches. Germline CDR1 SGHRS, CDR2 YFSETQ. The CDR3 spans 16 residues. CDR3 in DNA: TGCGCCAGCAGCAGAGCGCCGGGACTAGGGGACAATGAGCAGTTCTTC. It translates to CASSRAPGLGDNEQFF.

The chain combines TRBV28 with TRBJ2-5, with D tentatively TRBD1 (6 bases). The length of the CDR3 is 14 residues. V gave up 5 bases and J gave up 5 bases, with 15 bases separating them. Germline CDR1 reads MDHEN; CDR2 reads SYDVKM. CDR3 in amino acids: CASSPGTLRETQYF. The DNA for the CDR3 is TGTGCCAGCAGTCCAGGGACATTACGGGAGACCCAGTACTTC.

The rearrangement uses TRBV28 and TRBJ2-1; TRBD2 aligns across 7 bases. The CDR3 covers 17 residues. Looked up from germline, CDR1 is MDHEN and CDR2 is SYDVKM. The chain's CDR3 is CAALGAGKGASYNEQFF. The CDR3 nucleotides are TGTGCTGCCCTAGGAGCGGGAAAAGGAGCCTCCTACAATGAGCAGTTCTTC.

V is TRBV9 and J is TRBJ2-1, with 8 bases aligning to TRBD2. J was trimmed by 7 bases and V by 4 bases; bases with no gene match: 4. Germline CDR1 reads SGDLS; CDR2 reads YYNGEE. The CDR3 is made up of 13 amino acids. The CDR3 nucleotides are TGTGCCAGCAGCTTCGGGGGGGAGAATGAGCAGTTCTTC. Its translation is CASSFGGENEQFF.

This chain uses TRBV6-5 with TRBJ2-3; 7 bases are a match to TRBD2. CDR1 is MNHEY, CDR2 SVGAGI, per germline. CDR3 length equals 15 residues. The trim removed 7 bases at V and 2 bases at J, leaving 9 bases unmatched. The CDR3 is CASNSKRGYTDTQYF. CDR3 coding DNA: TGTGCCAGCAATAGCAAGCGGGGATACACAGATACGCAGTATTTT.

The chain links TRBV6-6 to TRBJ1-1, with 9 bases identical to TRBD1. Per germline, CDR1 MNHNY and CDR2 SVGAGI (reference sequence). Trimming cost V 5 bases and J 1 base; bases outside gene matches: 5. The CDR3 is made up of 15 amino acids. The CDR3 DNA reads as TGTGCCAGCAGTCAAGGGGACAGGGCGAACACTGAAGCTTTCTTT. Protein: CASSQGDRANTEAFF.

The CDR3 DNA follows: TGTGCCAGCAGCCTCGGACAGTTTAATGAAAAACTGTTTTTT. Translating it yields CASSLGQFNEKLFF. The rearrangement links TRBV11-3 to TRBJ1-4; TRBD1 is a possible D gene (6 bases). Trimming cost V 5 bases and J 4 bases, with 11 bases left between them. This CDR3 spans 14 amino acids. Germline values: CDR1 SGHNT, CDR2 YENEEA.

The V and J genes are TRBV9 and TRBJ2-2, with D maybe TRBD2 (5 bases). The germline V gene encodes CDR1 SGDLS and CDR2 YYNGEE. With 4 bases removed from V and 2 bases from J, the gap between germline ends came to 9 bases. The CDR3 spans 14 residues. Here the CDR3 reads CASSSRGNTGELFF. The CDR3 nucleotides are TGTGCCAGCAGCAGCCGGGGAAACACCGGGGAGCTGTTTTTT.

This clone was recorded a few times. V is TRBV25-1 and J is TRBJ2-7; 7 bases fit TRBD2. Trimming removed 6 bases from V and 2 bases from J; junction bases left unmatched: 7. Germline V gene lookup returns CDR1 MGHDK and CDR2 SYGVNS. CDR3 length: 14 amino acids. CDR3 DNA sequence: TGTGCCAGCAGCCGAGGCGGGACTACCTACGAGCAGTACTTC. Its translation: CASSRGGTTYEQYF.

The chain couples TRBV9 to TRBJ1-4, with D possibly TRBD1 on 6 matching bases. The germline V gene has CDR1 SGDLS and CDR2 YYNGEE. The CDR3 covers 14 residues. Trimming left V 4 bases short and J 5 bases short, with 12 bases between. The CDR3 is CASSPGQGNEKLFF. The DNA of the CDR3 is TGTGCCAGCAGCCCCGGCCAGGGGAATGAAAAACTGTTTTTT.

V is TRBV7-9 and J is TRBJ2-5, with D perhaps matching TRBD2 (7 bases). Germline V gene lookup returns CDR1 SEHNR and CDR2 FQNEAQ (reference sequence). The CDR3 length is 14 residues. Trimming cost V 5 bases and J 5 bases, with 15 bases left between them. The CDR3 bases are TGTGCCAGCAGCGCGAAGGGAGGGGGGGAGACCCAGTACTTC. Protein product: CASSAKGGGETQYF.

The rearrangement uses TRBV5-1 and TRBJ2-4; the D gene is possibly TRBD2 (6 bases). This CDR3 has 13 amino acids. V shed 3 bases and J shed 6 bases, with 10 bases lying between them. Germline assignment: CDR1 SGHRS and CDR2 YFSETQ. The CDR3 loop reads CASSSGSVNIQYF. CDR3 nucleotide sequence: TGCGCCAGCAGCTCCGGGAGCGTAAACATTCAGTACTTC.

The gene calls are TRBV7-6 and TRBJ2-2, with 9 bases that match TRBD1. The junction had 14 bases not matched to a gene; V was cut back by 6 bases and J by 6 bases. This CDR3 spans 17 amino acids. Germline CDR1 and CDR2: SGHVS and FNYEAQ. The CDR3 DNA sequence: TGTGCCAGCAGTTTTTCGATTACAGGGGGCAGTGCCGGGGAGCTGTTTTTT. Amino acid sequence: CASSFSITGGSAGELFF.

The chain employs TRBV6-5 and TRBJ1-1, with unresolved D. Trimming removed 0 bases at V and 6 bases at J, with 8 bases between. CDR1 is MNHEY, CDR2 SVGAGI, per germline. The CDR3 is 13 residues long. The CDR3 region is CASSYSEVSEAFF. In DNA, the CDR3 is TGTGCCAGCAGTTACTCGGAGGTTTCTGAAGCTTTCTTT.